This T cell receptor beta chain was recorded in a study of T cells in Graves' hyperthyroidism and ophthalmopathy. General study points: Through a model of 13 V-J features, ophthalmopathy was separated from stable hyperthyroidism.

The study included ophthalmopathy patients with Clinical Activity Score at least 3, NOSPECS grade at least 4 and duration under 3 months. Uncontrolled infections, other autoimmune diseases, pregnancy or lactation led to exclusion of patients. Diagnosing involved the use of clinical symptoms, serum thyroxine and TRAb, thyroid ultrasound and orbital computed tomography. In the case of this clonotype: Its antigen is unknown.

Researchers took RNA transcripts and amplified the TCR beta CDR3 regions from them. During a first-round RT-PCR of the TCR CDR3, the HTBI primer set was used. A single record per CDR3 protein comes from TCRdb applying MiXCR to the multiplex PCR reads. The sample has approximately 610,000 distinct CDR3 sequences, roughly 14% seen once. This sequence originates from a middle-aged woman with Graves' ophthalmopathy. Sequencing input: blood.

CDR3 protein: CASGLAGGRGELFF. The CDR3 DNA sequence: TGTGCCAGCGGCCTAGCGGGAGGGCGCGGGGAGCTGTTTTTT. The rearrangement links TRBV12-3 or TRBV12-4 to TRBJ2-2; 12 positions match TRBD2. The CDR3 runs to 14 residues. The V gene end was trimmed by 8 bases and the J gene end by 7 bases; junction bases not matched to a gene: 5.